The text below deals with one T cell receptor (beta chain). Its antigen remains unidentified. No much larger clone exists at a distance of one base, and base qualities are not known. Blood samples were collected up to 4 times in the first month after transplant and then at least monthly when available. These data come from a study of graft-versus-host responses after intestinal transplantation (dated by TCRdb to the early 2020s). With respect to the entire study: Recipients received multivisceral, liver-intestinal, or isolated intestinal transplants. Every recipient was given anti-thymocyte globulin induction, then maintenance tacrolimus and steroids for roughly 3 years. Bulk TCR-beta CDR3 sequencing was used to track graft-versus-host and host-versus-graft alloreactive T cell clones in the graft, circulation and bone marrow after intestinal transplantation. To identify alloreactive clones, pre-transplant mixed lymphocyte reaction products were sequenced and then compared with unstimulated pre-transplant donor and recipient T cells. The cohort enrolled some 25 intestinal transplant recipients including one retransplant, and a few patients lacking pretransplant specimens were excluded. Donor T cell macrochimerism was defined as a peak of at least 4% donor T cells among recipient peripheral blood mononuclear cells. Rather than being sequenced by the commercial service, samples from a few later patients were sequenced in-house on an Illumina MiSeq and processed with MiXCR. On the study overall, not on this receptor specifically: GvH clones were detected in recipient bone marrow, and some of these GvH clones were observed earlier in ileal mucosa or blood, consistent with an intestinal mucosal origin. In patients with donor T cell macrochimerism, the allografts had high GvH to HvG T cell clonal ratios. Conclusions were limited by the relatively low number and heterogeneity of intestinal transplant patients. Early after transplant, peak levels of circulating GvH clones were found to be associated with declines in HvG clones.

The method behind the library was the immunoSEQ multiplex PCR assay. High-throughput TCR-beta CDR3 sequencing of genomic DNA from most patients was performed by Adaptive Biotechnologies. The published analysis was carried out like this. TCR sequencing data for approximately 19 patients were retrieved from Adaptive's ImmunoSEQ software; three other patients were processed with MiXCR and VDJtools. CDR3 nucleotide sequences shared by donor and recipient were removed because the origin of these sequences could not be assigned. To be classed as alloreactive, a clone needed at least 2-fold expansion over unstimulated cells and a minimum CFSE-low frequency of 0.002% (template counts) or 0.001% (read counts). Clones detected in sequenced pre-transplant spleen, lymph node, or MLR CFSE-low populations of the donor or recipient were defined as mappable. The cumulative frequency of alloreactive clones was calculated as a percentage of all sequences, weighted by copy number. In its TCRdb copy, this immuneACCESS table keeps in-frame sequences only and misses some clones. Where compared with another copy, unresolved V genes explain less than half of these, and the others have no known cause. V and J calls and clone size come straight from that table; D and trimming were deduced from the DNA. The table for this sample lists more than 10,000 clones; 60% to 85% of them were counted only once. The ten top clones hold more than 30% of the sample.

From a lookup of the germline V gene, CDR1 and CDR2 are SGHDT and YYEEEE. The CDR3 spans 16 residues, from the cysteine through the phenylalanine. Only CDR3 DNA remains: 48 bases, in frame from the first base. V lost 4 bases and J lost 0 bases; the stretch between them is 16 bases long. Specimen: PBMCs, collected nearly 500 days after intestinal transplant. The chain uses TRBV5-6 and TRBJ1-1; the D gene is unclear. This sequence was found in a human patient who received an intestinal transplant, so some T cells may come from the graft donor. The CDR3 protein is CASSPKRMNMNTEAFF. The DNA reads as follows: TGTGCCAGCAGCCCCAAAAGGATGAATATGAACACTGAAGCTTTCTTT.